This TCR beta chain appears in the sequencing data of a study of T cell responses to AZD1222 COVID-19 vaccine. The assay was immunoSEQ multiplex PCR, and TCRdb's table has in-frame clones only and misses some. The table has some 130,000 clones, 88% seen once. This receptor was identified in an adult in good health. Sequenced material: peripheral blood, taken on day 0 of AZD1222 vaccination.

The CDR3 loop is CASSLTSRSPLFF. The CDR3 DNA reads TGTGCCAGCAGCTTAACGTCCAGGTCTCCACTGTTTTTT. The chain uses TRBV7-3 and TRBJ1-4; no firm D call. Germline values: CDR1 SGHTA, CDR2 FQGTGA. The CDR3 covers 13 residues. V lost 0 bases and J lost 13, with 12 bases in between.